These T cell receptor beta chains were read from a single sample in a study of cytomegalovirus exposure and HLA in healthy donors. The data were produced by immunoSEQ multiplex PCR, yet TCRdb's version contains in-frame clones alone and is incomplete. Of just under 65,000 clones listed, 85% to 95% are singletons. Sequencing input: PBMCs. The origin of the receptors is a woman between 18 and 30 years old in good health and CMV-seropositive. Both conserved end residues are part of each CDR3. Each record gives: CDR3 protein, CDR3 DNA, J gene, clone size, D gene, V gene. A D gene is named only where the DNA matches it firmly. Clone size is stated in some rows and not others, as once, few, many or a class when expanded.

cdr3_aa: CASSPRSGGGETQYF
cdr3_nt: TGTGCCAGCAGCCCCCGTTCCGGGGGTGGAGAGACCCAGTACTTC
j_call: TRBJ2-5
clone_size: -
d_call: -
v_call: TRBV9

cdr3_aa: CASSRAWVGGDEQFF
cdr3_nt: TGTGCCAGCAGCCGCGCTTGGGTGGGGGGTGATGAGCAGTTCTTC
j_call: TRBJ2-1
clone_size: -
d_call: -
v_call: TRBV4-2

cdr3_aa: CASSVVSGGELFF
cdr3_nt: TGTGCCAGCAGCGTAGTTAGCGGCGGGGAGCTGTTTTTT
j_call: TRBJ2-2
clone_size: -
d_call: -
v_call: TRBV9

cdr3_aa: CASSLAGGPYEQFF
cdr3_nt: TGTGCCAGCAGCTTAGCGGGGGGGCCTTATGAGCAGTTCTTC
j_call: TRBJ2-1
clone_size: -
d_call: TRBD2
v_call: TRBV11-2

cdr3_aa: CASTLGQVARQPQHF
cdr3_nt: TGTGCCAGCACTTTGGGCCAGGTCGCCCGGCAGCCCCAGCATTTT
j_call: TRBJ1-5
clone_size: once
d_call: -
v_call: TRBV28

cdr3_aa: CASSLAGEGIGNIQYF
cdr3_nt: TGTGCCAGCAGCTTAGCCGGGGAAGGAATAGGAAACATTCAGTACTTC
j_call: TRBJ2-4
clone_size: -
d_call: -
v_call: TRBV7-9

cdr3_aa: CASSLYPYRVRGDTQYF
cdr3_nt: TGCGCCAGCAGCCTATACCCCTACAGGGTTCGAGGGGATACGCAGTATTTT
j_call: TRBJ2-3
clone_size: -
d_call: -
v_call: TRBV5-1

cdr3_aa: CASSVRTSSDTGELFF
cdr3_nt: TGTGCCAGCAGCGTCCGGACAAGCAGCGACACCGGGGAGCTGTTTTTT
j_call: TRBJ2-2
clone_size: -
d_call: -
v_call: TRBV7-3

cdr3_aa: CSVVSGGAGEQYF
cdr3_nt: TGCAGCGTCGTTAGCGGGGGGGCCGGCGAGCAGTACTTC
j_call: TRBJ2-7
clone_size: -
d_call: TRBD2
v_call: TRBV29-1

cdr3_aa: CAWDLGGGPKTQYF
cdr3_nt: TGTGCCTGGGATCTGGGCGGGGGACCCAAGACCCAGTACTTC
j_call: TRBJ2-5
clone_size: -
d_call: TRBD2
v_call: TRBV30

cdr3_aa: CASSSGAFPGQGYLGYTF
cdr3_nt: TGTGCCAGCAGCTCCGGAGCCTTCCCGGGACAGGGTTATCTTGGCTACACCTTC
j_call: TRBJ1-2
clone_size: -
d_call: TRBD1
v_call: TRBV7-2

cdr3_aa: CASSLTSQTYNEQFF
cdr3_nt: TGTGCCAGCAGCCTGACTAGCCAGACCTACAATGAGCAGTTCTTC
j_call: TRBJ2-1
clone_size: -
d_call: TRBD2
v_call: TRBV11-3

cdr3_aa: CASSHIGGDRANEKLFF
cdr3_nt: TGCGCCAGCAGCCACATTGGAGGGGACAGGGCTAATGAAAAACTGTTTTTT
j_call: TRBJ1-4
clone_size: once
d_call: TRBD1
v_call: TRBV4-1

cdr3_aa: CASTPGWGGEAFF
cdr3_nt: TGTGCCAGCACCCCCGGGTGGGGAGGTGAAGCTTTCTTT
j_call: TRBJ1-1
clone_size: -
d_call: -
v_call: TRBV28

cdr3_aa: CASSLGQLGSEAFF
cdr3_nt: TGCGCCAGCAGCTTGGGACAGCTCGGATCTGAAGCTTTCTTT
j_call: TRBJ1-1
clone_size: -
d_call: -
v_call: TRBV5-1

cdr3_aa: CASSPGTSGLTGELFF
cdr3_nt: TGTGCCAGCAGCCCCGGGACTAGCGGCCTCACCGGGGAGCTGTTTTTT
j_call: TRBJ2-2
clone_size: -
d_call: TRBD2
v_call: TRBV5-4

cdr3_aa: CASSDGRQLQMNTEAFF
cdr3_nt: TGTGCCAGCAGTGATGGCCGACAGCTACAAATGAACACTGAAGCTTTCTTT
j_call: TRBJ1-1
clone_size: once
d_call: -
v_call: TRBV2

cdr3_aa: CASSPRDRVFGSYTF
cdr3_nt: TGTGCCAGCAGCCCGCGGGACAGGGTTTTCGGGAGCTACACCTTC
j_call: TRBJ1-2
clone_size: -
d_call: TRBD1
v_call: TRBV13

cdr3_aa: CASSLEGTDPVQYF
cdr3_nt: TGTGCCAGCAGCTTAGAGGGGACAGACCCAGTTCAGTACTTC
j_call: TRBJ2-4
clone_size: -
d_call: TRBD1
v_call: TRBV7-9

cdr3_aa: CASSKQGFRIPYEQYF
cdr3_nt: TGTGCCAGTAGTAAACAGGGGTTTAGGATTCCCTACGAGCAGTACTTC
j_call: TRBJ2-7
clone_size: -
d_call: TRBD1
v_call: TRBV19

cdr3_aa: CASSQDPGNSGGRETQYF
cdr3_nt: TGCGCCAGCAGCCAAGACCCAGGAAATAGCGGGGGACGGGAGACCCAGTACTTC
j_call: TRBJ2-5
clone_size: -
d_call: TRBD2
v_call: TRBV4-1

cdr3_aa: CASSRTGVNSGNTIYF
cdr3_nt: TGCGCCAGCAGCAGGACAGGGGTGAACTCTGGAAACACCATATATTTT
j_call: TRBJ1-3
clone_size: -
d_call: TRBD1
v_call: TRBV5-1

cdr3_aa: CASSGGTGKETQYF
cdr3_nt: TGCGCCAGCAGTGGTGGGACAGGGAAAGAGACCCAGTACTTC
j_call: TRBJ2-5
clone_size: -
d_call: TRBD1
v_call: TRBV5-1

cdr3_aa: CAMGATGNQPQHF
cdr3_nt: TGTGCCATGGGAGCCACCGGGAATCAGCCCCAGCATTTT
j_call: TRBJ1-5
clone_size: once
d_call: -
v_call: TRBV10-3

cdr3_aa: CASSPGQGGNEQYF
cdr3_nt: TGTGCCAGCAGCCCGGGACAGGGAGGCAACGAGCAGTACTTC
j_call: TRBJ2-7
clone_size: -
d_call: TRBD1
v_call: TRBV9

cdr3_aa: CASSQDQTSGRAGVREQYF
cdr3_nt: TGCGCCAGCAGCCAAGATCAGACTAGCGGGAGGGCCGGGGTGCGCGAGCAGTACTTC
j_call: TRBJ2-7
clone_size: -
d_call: TRBD2
v_call: TRBV4-1

cdr3_aa: CASSQYNSPLHF
cdr3_nt: TGTGCCAGCTCGCAGTATAATTCACCCCTCCACTTT
j_call: TRBJ1-6
clone_size: -
d_call: -
v_call: TRBV18

cdr3_aa: CASSRTAGSNQPQHF
cdr3_nt: TGTGCCAGCAGCCGTACAGCAGGAAGCAATCAGCCCCAGCATTTT
j_call: TRBJ1-5
clone_size: once
d_call: -
v_call: TRBV7-2

cdr3_aa: CASSLTGLLTGELFF
cdr3_nt: TGTGCCAGCAGCTTGACAGGGTTGTTGACCGGGGAGCTGTTTTTT
j_call: TRBJ2-2
clone_size: -
d_call: -
v_call: TRBV5-4

cdr3_aa: CASSYSSEPWDEQYF
cdr3_nt: TGTGCCAGCAGTTACTCGAGCGAGCCGTGGGACGAGCAGTACTTC
j_call: TRBJ2-7
clone_size: -
d_call: -
v_call: TRBV6-6

cdr3_aa: CAISEQGGNQPQHF
cdr3_nt: TGTGCCATCAGTGAGCAGGGGGGCAATCAGCCCCAGCATTTT
j_call: TRBJ1-5
clone_size: -
d_call: TRBD1
v_call: TRBV10-3

cdr3_aa: CASSQEVKRGAYNEQFF
cdr3_nt: TGCGCCAGCAGCCAAGAAGTAAAGCGGGGGGCTTACAATGAGCAGTTCTTC
j_call: TRBJ2-1
clone_size: -
d_call: TRBD2
v_call: TRBV4-3

cdr3_aa: CASSSQIAGGPAYEQYF
cdr3_nt: TGTGCCAGCAGCTCCCAAATAGCGGGAGGGCCAGCCTACGAGCAGTACTTC
j_call: TRBJ2-7
clone_size: -
d_call: TRBD2
v_call: TRBV7-9

cdr3_aa: CASSLDSGSWDNEQFF
cdr3_nt: TGTGCCAGCAGCTTAGATTCGGGGTCTTGGGACAATGAGCAGTTCTTC
j_call: TRBJ2-1
clone_size: -
d_call: -
v_call: TRBV11-3

cdr3_aa: CASSLQGNQPQHF
cdr3_nt: TGTGCCAGCAGTTTACAGGGAAATCAGCCCCAGCATTTT
j_call: TRBJ1-5
clone_size: -
d_call: -
v_call: TRBV28

cdr3_aa: CATSIGGDTGELFF
cdr3_nt: TGTGCCACCAGCATTGGGGGGGACACCGGGGAGCTGTTTTTT
j_call: TRBJ2-2
clone_size: -
d_call: TRBD2
v_call: TRBV15